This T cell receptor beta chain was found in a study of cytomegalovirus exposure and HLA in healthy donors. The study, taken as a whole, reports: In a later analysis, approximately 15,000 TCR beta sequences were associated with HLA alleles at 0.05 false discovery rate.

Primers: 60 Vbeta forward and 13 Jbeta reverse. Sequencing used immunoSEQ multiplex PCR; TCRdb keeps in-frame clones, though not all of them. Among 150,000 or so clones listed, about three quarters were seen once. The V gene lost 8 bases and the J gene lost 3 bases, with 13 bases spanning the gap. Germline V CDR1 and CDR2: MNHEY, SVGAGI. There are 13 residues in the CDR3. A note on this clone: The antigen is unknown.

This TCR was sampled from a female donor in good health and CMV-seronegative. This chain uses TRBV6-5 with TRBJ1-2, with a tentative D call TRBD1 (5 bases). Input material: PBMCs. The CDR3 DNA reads TGTGCCAGCCGGAGCCAGGGCCACTATGGCTACACCTTC. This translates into CASRSQGHYGYTF.